The rows below give T cell receptor beta chains drawn from one sample of a study of identical twins. TCRdb recomputed calls from the 5' RACE reads with MiXCR, one row per CDR3 protein. The sample lists some 500,000 distinct CDR3 sequences; roughly 9.9% were seen once. These same records also appear under a second study, on yellow fever vaccine responses in identical twins.

The sequenced sample consisted of PBMCs. The source is a young woman in good health. The conserved cysteine and the conserved F or W are not part of the CDR3 here. Each record gives: V gene, clone size, CDR3 protein. Some rows mark clone size as missing; the rest say once, few, many or name a class of expanded clone.

v_gene: TRBV6-1
abundance: few
CDR3aa: ATPRTGTYTQY

v_gene: TRBV5-6
abundance: NA
CDR3aa: ASNRRQGSRNYNEQF

v_gene: TRBV6-2/TRBV6-3
abundance: many
CDR3aa: ASSSLAGVETQY

v_gene: TRBV7-8
abundance: many
CDR3aa: ASSPRQGAGTDTQY

v_gene: TRBV20-1
abundance: NA
CDR3aa: SARAPGQGGNNEQF

v_gene: TRBV11-2
abundance: NA
CDR3aa: ASSLDLALDTQY

v_gene: TRBV5-1
abundance: few
CDR3aa: ASLGQNRDSHSGANVLT

v_gene: TRBV3-1
abundance: few
CDR3aa: ASSQISQETQY

v_gene: TRBV5-1
abundance: few
CDR3aa: ASSPTVNEQF

v_gene: TRBV5-1
abundance: NA
CDR3aa: ASSSGGGGPYEQY

v_gene: TRBV18
abundance: NA
CDR3aa: ASSPVPGAPDTQY

v_gene: TRBV12-3/TRBV12-4
abundance: NA
CDR3aa: ASSIAGGTDTQY

v_gene: TRBV20-1
abundance: many
CDR3aa: SAREGSGPETQY

v_gene: TRBV5-1
abundance: NA
CDR3aa: ASSHGQYNEQF

v_gene: TRBV7-9
abundance: once
CDR3aa: ASSLVRTGSETQN

v_gene: TRBV5-1
abundance: few
CDR3aa: ASSITNTGELF

v_gene: TRBV9
abundance: NA
CDR3aa: ASSVAMRDTQY

v_gene: TRBV20-1
abundance: NA
CDR3aa: SARTRQEITGELF

v_gene: TRBV15
abundance: many
CDR3aa: ATSDTDRGRNEKLF

v_gene: TRBV12-3/TRBV12-4
abundance: NA
CDR3aa: ASTPRQQNTEAF

v_gene: TRBV4-3
abundance: few
CDR3aa: ASSPRDRGYGYT

v_gene: TRBV10-3
abundance: many
CDR3aa: AISEGALGLSGEQY

v_gene: TRBV20-1
abundance: many
CDR3aa: SARAILAAWGNEQF

v_gene: TRBV6-5
abundance: many
CDR3aa: ASSYGSLSSYNEQF

v_gene: TRBV6-1
abundance: NA
CDR3aa: ASRRRPASGSYEQY

v_gene: TRBV4-1
abundance: few
CDR3aa: ASSQAEDEQF

v_gene: TRBV7-2
abundance: NA
CDR3aa: ASSLGPPGGVAGELF

v_gene: TRBV7-9
abundance: few
CDR3aa: ASSLDTNTEAF

v_gene: TRBV27
abundance: many
CDR3aa: ASRFTALNYEQY

v_gene: TRBV5-6
abundance: few
CDR3aa: ASSLVTSGRIGVNTGELF